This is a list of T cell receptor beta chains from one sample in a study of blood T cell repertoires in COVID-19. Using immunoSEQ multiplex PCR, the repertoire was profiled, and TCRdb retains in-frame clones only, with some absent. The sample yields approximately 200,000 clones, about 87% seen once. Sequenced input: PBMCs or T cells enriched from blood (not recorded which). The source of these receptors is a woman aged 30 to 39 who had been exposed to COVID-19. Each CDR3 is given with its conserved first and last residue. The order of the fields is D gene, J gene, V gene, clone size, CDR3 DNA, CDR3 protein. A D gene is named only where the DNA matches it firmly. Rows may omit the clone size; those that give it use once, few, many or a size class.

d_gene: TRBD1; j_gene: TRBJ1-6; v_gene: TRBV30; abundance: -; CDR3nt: TGTGCCTGGAGGGACAGGGGGCCCTTCACCCTCCACTTT; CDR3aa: CAWRDRGPFTLHF
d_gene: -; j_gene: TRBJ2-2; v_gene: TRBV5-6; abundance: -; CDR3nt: TGTGCCAGCAGCCGACAGCCCCAAACTACGAACACCGGGGAGCTGTTTTTT; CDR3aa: CASSRQPQTTNTGELFF
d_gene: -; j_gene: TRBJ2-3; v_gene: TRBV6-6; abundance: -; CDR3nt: TGTGCCAGCAGTTTCAGGACTGGGTCTAGCACAGATACGCAGTATTTT; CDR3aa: CASSFRTGSSTDTQYF
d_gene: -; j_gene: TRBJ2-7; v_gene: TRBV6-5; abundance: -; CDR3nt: TGTGCCGGAGGGCCTTGGGGTTACGAGCAGTACTTC; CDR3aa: CAGGPWGYEQYF
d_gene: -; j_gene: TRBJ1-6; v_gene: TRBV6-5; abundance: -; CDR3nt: TGTGCCAGCAGTTCCTCCAGGATGTATAATTCACCCCTCCACTTT; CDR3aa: CASSSSRMYNSPLHF
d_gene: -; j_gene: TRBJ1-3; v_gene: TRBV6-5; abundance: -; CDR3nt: TGTGCCAGCAGTTACTCGGAGGGAAGACCCATATATTTT; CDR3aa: CASSYSEGRPIYF
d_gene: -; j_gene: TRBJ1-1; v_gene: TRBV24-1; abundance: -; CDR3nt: TGTGCCACGGTAAATGGCTCCATGAACACTGAAGCTTTCTTT; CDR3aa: CATVNGSMNTEAFF
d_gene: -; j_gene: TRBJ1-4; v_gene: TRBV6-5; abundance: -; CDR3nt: TGTGCCACCAGTTACTCAGGGGAAGGGTCTAATGAAAAACTGTTTTTT; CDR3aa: CATSYSGEGSNEKLFF
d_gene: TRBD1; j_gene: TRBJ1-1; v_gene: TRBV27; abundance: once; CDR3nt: TGTGCCAGCAGACGCATCCGGGGACAGGGTTCCACTGAAGCTTTCTTT; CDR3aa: CASRRIRGQGSTEAFF
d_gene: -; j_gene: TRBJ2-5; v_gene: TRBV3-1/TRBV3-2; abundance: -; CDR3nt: TGTGCCAGCAGCCAAGATGTCACCCTCGGGGAGACCCAGTACTTC; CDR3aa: CASSQDVTLGETQYF
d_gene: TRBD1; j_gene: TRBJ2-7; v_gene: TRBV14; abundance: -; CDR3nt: TGTGCCAGCAGCCAGAGGACAGGGAGGTTCCACGAGCAGTACTTC; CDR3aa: CASSQRTGRFHEQYF
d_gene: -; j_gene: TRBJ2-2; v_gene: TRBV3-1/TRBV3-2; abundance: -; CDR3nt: TGTGCCAGCAGCCAAGGGACATTCACCGGGGAGCTGTTTTTT; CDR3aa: CASSQGTFTGELFF
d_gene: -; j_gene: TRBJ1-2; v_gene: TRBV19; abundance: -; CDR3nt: TGTGCCAGTAGTATAGGGGTTATACAGGATTCCTATGGCTACACCTTC; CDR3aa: CASSIGVIQDSYGYTF
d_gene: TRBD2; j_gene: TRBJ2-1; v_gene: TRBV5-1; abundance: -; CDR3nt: TGCGCCAGCAGCTTGGCCAAGTCACAGCGGGAGTACAATGAGCAGTTCTTC; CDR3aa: CASSLAKSQREYNEQFF
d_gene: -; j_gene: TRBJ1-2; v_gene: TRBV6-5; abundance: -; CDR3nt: TGTGCCAGCAGTTACTCGGGTTTTAGGGGTGGCTACACCTTC; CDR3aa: CASSYSGFRGGYTF
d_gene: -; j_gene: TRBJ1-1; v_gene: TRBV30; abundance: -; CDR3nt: TGTGCCTGGACCAGGGGACTACTCAAGAACACTGAAGCTTTCTTT; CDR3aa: CAWTRGLLKNTEAFF
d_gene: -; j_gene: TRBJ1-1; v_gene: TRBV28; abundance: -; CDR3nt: TGTGCCAGCAGTTTAAGCCAACAGGGAAACACTGAAGCTTTCTTT; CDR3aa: CASSLSQQGNTEAFF
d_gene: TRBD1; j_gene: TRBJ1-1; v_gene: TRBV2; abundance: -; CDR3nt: TGTGCCAGCGTAGAGGGGGCGGAGGGGAGCACTGAAGCTTTCTTT; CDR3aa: CASVEGAEGSTEAFF
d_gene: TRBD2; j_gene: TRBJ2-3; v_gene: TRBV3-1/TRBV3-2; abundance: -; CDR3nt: TGTGCCAGCAGCCAAGATAGAACTAGCGGGAAAGGTACGCAGTATTTT; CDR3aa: CASSQDRTSGKGTQYF
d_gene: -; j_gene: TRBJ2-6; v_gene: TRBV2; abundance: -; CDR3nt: TGTGCCAGCAGTGAGCCAGTAAGGGCCAACGTCCTGACTTTC; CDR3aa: CASSEPVRANVLTF
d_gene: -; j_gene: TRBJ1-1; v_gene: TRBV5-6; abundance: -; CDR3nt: TGTGCCAGCAGCTTGTTTCCGGGGAAGGTCGGTCTGAACACTGAAGCTTTCTTT; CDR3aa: CASSLFPGKVGLNTEAFF
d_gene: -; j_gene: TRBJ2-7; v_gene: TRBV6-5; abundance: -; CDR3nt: TGTGCCAGCAGGACCAACGGGAATCCTACGGGGCAGTACTTC; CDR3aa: CASRTNGNPTGQYF
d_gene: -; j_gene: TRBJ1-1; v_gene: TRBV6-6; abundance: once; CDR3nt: TGTGCCAGCAGTGGCCAGGGGAACACTGAAGCTTTCTTT; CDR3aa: CASSGQGNTEAFF
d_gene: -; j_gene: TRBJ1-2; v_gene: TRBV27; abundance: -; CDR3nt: TGTGCCAGCAGTTCACAGGTTGGCTATGGCTACACCTTC; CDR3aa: CASSSQVGYGYTF
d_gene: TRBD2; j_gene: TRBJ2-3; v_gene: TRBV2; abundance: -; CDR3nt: TGTGCCAGCAGTGAACTAGCGGGAGGAGATACGCAGTATTTT; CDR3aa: CASSELAGGDTQYF
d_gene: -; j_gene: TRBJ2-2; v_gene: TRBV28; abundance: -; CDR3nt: TGTGCCAGTGCCGAGAACAGGTTGAACACCGGGGAGCTGTTTTTT; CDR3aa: CASAENRLNTGELFF
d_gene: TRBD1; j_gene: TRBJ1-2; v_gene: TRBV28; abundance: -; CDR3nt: TGTGCCAGCAGTGTGACTTCGGGACAGGGAAGCTACACCTTC; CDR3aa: CASSVTSGQGSYTF
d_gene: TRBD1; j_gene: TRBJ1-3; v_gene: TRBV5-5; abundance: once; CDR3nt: TGTGCCAGCAGCGCAACCGGGACAGGGGTAAACACCATATATTTT; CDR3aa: CASSATGTGVNTIYF
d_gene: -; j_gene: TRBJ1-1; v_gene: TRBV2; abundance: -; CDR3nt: TGTGCCAGCACTCGTGAGAAATTGAACACTGAAGCTTTCTTT; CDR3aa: CASTREKLNTEAFF
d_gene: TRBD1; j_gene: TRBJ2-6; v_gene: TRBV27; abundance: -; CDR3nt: TGTGCCAGCAGTTTATACCGTGCAGAGGACAGGGGTGCTGGGGCCAACGTCCTGACTTTC; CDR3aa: CASSLYRAEDRGAGANVLTF
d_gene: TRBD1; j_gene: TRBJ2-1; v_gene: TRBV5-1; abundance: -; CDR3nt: TGCGCCAGCAGCCAGGGACAGGGGTCCTACAATGAGCAGTTCTTC; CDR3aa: CASSQGQGSYNEQFF
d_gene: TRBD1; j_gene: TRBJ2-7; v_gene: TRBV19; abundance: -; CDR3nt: TGTGCCAGTAGCCGCCGGACAGGGGTTAGCTCCTACGAGCAGTACTTC; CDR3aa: CASSRRTGVSSYEQYF
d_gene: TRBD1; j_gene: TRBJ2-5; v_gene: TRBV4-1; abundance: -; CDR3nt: TGCGCCAGCAGCCAAGTCCCGACAGGGTGGGAGACCCAGTACTTC; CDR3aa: CASSQVPTGWETQYF
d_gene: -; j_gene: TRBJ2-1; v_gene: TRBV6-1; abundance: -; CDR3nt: TGTGCCAGCAGTGAGTTGGCTAGTTTCGACAATGAGCAGTTCTTC; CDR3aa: CASSELASFDNEQFF
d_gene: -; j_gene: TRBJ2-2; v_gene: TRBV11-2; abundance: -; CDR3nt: TGTGCCAGCAGCTTAGGTGGCGGGGCGAACACCGGGGAGCTGTTTTTT; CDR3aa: CASSLGGGANTGELFF
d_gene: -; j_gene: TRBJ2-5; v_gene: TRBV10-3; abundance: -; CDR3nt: TGTGCCATCTTGGGCAGGGTAGGAGAGACCCAGTACTTC; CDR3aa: CAILGRVGETQYF
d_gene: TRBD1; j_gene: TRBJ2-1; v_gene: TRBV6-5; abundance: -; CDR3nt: TGTGCCAGCAGAACGGGACAGAGCAATGAGCAGTTCTTC; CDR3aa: CASRTGQSNEQFF
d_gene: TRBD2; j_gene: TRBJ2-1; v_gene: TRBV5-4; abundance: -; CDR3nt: TGTGCCAGCACTGGACTAGCGGGAGGAAGTTCCTACAATGAGCAGTTCTTC; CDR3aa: CASTGLAGGSSYNEQFF
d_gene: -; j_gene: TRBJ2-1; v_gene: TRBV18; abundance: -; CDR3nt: TGTGCCAGCTCACCTTCCGGGACTCCGAGCTCCTACAATGAGCAGTTCTTC; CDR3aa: CASSPSGTPSSYNEQFF